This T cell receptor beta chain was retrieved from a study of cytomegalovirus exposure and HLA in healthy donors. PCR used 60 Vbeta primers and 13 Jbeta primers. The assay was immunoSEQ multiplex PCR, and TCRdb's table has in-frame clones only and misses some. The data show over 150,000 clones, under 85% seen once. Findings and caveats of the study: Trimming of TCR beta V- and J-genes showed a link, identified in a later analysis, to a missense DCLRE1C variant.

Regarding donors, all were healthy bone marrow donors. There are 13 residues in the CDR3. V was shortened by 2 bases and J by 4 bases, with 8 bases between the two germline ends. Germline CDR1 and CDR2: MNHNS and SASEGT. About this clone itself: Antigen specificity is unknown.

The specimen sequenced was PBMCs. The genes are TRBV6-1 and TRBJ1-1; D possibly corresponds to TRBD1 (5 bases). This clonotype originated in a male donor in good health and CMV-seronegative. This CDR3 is CASSESGGTEAFF. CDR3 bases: TGTGCCAGCAGTGAATCCGGGGGCACTGAAGCTTTCTTT.